A single sample is the source of the 27 T cell receptor beta chains below, sequenced in a study of shared clonotypes between healthy human individuals. Produced via immunoSEQ multiplex PCR; TCRdb's table is partial and in-frame only. The table lists roughly 1,100,000 clones, 60% to 80% of them singletons. The sample consisted of memory CD4+ T cells sorted from blood. Indicated subset: CD45RA-negative fraction. These receptors originate from a man aged 18 to 29 in good health.

The chain recombines TRBV5-6 with TRBJ1-1; 10 nucleotides agree with TRBD1. V lost 5 bases, J lost 5 bases, and 6 bases stayed unmatched. Germline CDR1 reads SGHDT; CDR2 reads YYEEEE. The CDR3 consists of 14 residues. The CDR3: CASRRQGARTEAFF. CDR3 DNA sequence: TGTGCCAGCAGGAGACAGGGGGCGCGGACTGAAGCTTTCTTT.

This clone was seen repeatedly, ten times or more. The chain joins TRBV19 to TRBJ1-2; D gene uncertain. The CDR3 totals 16 residues. From germline, CDR1 is LNHDA and CDR2 SQIVND (reference sequence). The V gene lost 5 bases and the J gene lost 2 bases, with 18 bases spanning the gap. CDR3 nucleotides: TGTGCCAGTAGTTTCCAGCTCCGATATGCCAACTATGGCTACACCTTC. As protein: CASSFQLRYANYGYTF.

The chain has TRBV9 and TRBJ1-1, with a tentative D call TRBD1 (5 bases). The germline CDR1 and CDR2 sequences are SGDLS and YYNGEE. This CDR3 is 14 amino acids long. Between the trimmed V and J ends, which lost 4 bases and 4 bases, there was a span of 14 bases. CDR3 sequence reads: CASSPGGYGTEAFF. The CDR3 bases are TGTGCCAGCAGCCCGGGGGGGTACGGCACTGAAGCTTTCTTT.

This chain connects TRBV7-3 to TRBJ2-2, with D maybe TRBD1 (6 bases). This CDR3 is 14 amino acids long. V lost 4 bases and J 1 base, leaving 7 bases between the germline ends. In germline, CDR1 is SGHTA, CDR2 FQGTGA. The chain's CDR3 is CASSWTVNTGELFF. In nucleotides, the CDR3 is TGTGCCAGCAGCTGGACAGTGAACACCGGGGAGCTGTTTTTT.

The chain carries TRBV5-6 and TRBJ2-5; 8 nucleotides align to TRBD2. The J call is doubtful: the DNA matches TRBJ2-7 better. CDR1 is SGHDT and CDR2 is YYEEEE in the germline V gene. The CDR3 has 16 residues. CDR3 amino acids: CASSLALGLAGYEQYF. In DNA, the CDR3 is TGTGCCAGCAGCTTGGCCCTCGGACTAGCTGGCTACGAGCAGTACTTC.

This rearrangement joins TRBV19 to TRBJ2-5; TRBD2 aligns across 14 bases. J was trimmed by 6 bases and V by 9 bases; bases with no gene match: 3. The CDR3 sequence is 13 residues long. CDR1 and CDR2 (germline): LNHDA, SQIVND (reference sequence). As DNA, the CDR3 is TGTGCCAGCGGGACTAGCGGGAGTAAGACCCAGTACTTC. This encodes CASGTSGSKTQYF.

A few counts support this clone. V and J are TRBV10-3 and TRBJ2-2; D may be TRBD2 (5 bases). Trimming left V 7 bases short and J 5 bases short, with 14 bases between. Looked up from germline, CDR1 is ENHRY and CDR2 is SYGVKD. The length of the CDR3 is 14 residues. The CDR3 region has the DNA TGTGCCATCATGACATCGACGGGGACCGGGGAGCTGTTTTTT. It translates to CAIMTSTGTGELFF.

The chain recombines TRBV6-5 with TRBJ1-1; a possible D gene is TRBD1 (5 bases). The V gene's germline CDR1 is MNHEY and CDR2 SVGAGI. V was clipped by 4 bases and J by 5 bases, with 17 bases between them. This CDR3 region has 15 residues. The CDR3 spells CASSWGGQGGTEAFF. CDR3 sequence (DNA): TGTGCCAGCAGTTGGGGAGGGCAGGGAGGGACTGAAGCTTTCTTT.

This chain joins TRBV5-6 and TRBJ1-2; 8 bases align to TRBD1. The V gene's germline CDR1 is SGHDT and CDR2 YYEEEE. Trimming took 7 bases from V and 4 from J; bases not matched to a gene: 12. CDR3 size: 15 residues. As DNA, the CDR3 is TGTGCCAGCGGCGCCAGGCAGGGGGCGATCTATGGCTACACCTTC. This gives the protein CASGARQGAIYGYTF.

This rearrangement joins TRBV2 to TRBJ1-6, with D unresolved. The CDR3 loop spans 13 amino acids. The V end was cut by 4 bases, the J end by 7 bases, with 8 bases between. Germline V gene data show CDR1 as SNHLY and CDR2 as FYNNEI. Here the CDR3 reads CASSAVRNSPLHF. The CDR3 DNA reads as TGTGCCAGCAGTGCTGTCCGGAATTCACCCCTCCACTTT.

V gene TRBV9 combines with J gene TRBJ1-3; D may be TRBD1 (5 bases). V lost 0 bases and J lost 0, with 13 bases in between. The CDR3 runs to 17 residues. CDR1 and CDR2 (germline): SGDLS, YYNGEE. The DNA for the CDR3 is TGTGCCAGCAGCGTAGACTCTGGGGGAACCTCTGGAAACACCATATATTTT. Protein product: CASSVDSGGTSGNTIYF. Variable domain in full (rest from reference TRBV9 and TRBJ1-3): DSGVTQTPKHLITATGQRVTLRCSPRSGDLSVYWYQQSLDQGLQFLIQYYNGEERAKGNILERFSAQQFPDLHSELNLSSLELGDSALYFCASSVDSGGTSGNTIYFGEGSWLTVV.

This clone has more than one count but fewer than ten. This chain connects TRBV30 to TRBJ1-2; 10 nucleotides line up with TRBD1. The ends lost 5 bases at V and 6 bases at J; junction bases unmatched: 9. The CDR3 spans 14 residues. Germline V lookup: CDR1 GTSNPN, CDR2 SVGIG (reference sequence). The CDR3 DNA reads TGTGCCTGGCGAAGGACAGGGGGGAGTGATGGCTACACCTTC. Its translation: CAWRRTGGSDGYTF. Together with reference TRBV30 and TRBJ1-2, the CDR3 gives the full variable domain: SQTIHQWPATLVQPVGSPLSLECTVEGTSNPNLYWYRQAAGRGLQLLFYSVGIGQISSEVPQNLSASRPQDRQFILSSKKLLLSDSGFYLCAWRRTGGSDGYTFGSGTRLTVV.

The rearrangement links TRBV19 to TRBJ1-1, with D maybe TRBD1 (6 bases). Looked up from germline, CDR1 is LNHDA and CDR2 is SQIVND (reference sequence). Trimming removed 5 bases from V and 4 bases from J, with 17 bases in between. This CDR3 has 15 residues. The DNA for the CDR3 is TGTGCCAGTAGTTCTCACTCAACAGGGCTCACTGAAGCTTTCTTT. It is translated as CASSSHSTGLTEAFF.

The chain's CDR3 is CAISPIEGAVITEAFF. CDR3 in DNA: TGTGCCATCAGCCCGATAGAAGGGGCTGTTATCACTGAAGCTTTCTTT. This chain connects TRBV10-3 to TRBJ1-1, with a possible D match to TRBD1 (5 bases). CDR3 length: 16 amino acids. V lost 6 bases, J lost 4 bases, and 21 bases lay in between. In germline, CDR1 is ENHRY, CDR2 SYGVKD.

Concerning this clone itself: A much larger clone lies a single base off, so this may be a read error. The CDR3 DNA is TGTGCCAGCAGCTTAACCAGGGGAGATGGCTACACCTTC. Its translation is CASSLTRGDGYTF. The rearrangement joins TRBV13 to TRBJ1-2; a weak D match, TRBD1 (6 bases). This CDR3 is 13 amino acids long. Between the trimmed V and J ends, which lost 2 bases and 6 bases, there was a span of 10 bases. Looked up from germline, CDR1 is PRHDT and CDR2 is FYEKMQ (reference sequence).

The J gene is TRBJ1-1, the V gene TRBV7-2; no clear D. The V gene's germline CDR1 is SGHTA and CDR2 FQGNSA. V shed 5 bases and J shed 4 bases, with 11 bases lying between them. This CDR3 has 13 residues. The CDR3 is CASSKEISTEAFF. CDR3 DNA sequence: TGTGCCAGCAGCAAAGAGATCAGCACTGAAGCTTTCTTT.

The V and J genes are TRBV4-1 and TRBJ1-1, with D unclear. V was shortened by 1 base and J by 2 bases, with 5 bases between the two germline ends. This CDR3 spans 13 amino acids. Germline-derived CDR1 and CDR2 are MGHRA and YSYEKL. The CDR3 nucleotides are TGCGCCAGCAGCCAAGTATTTAACACTGAAGCTTTCTTT. Protein: CASSQVFNTEAFF.

The V gene is TRBV1, the J gene TRBJ2-7. TRBV1 is labeled a pseudogene. The CDR3 extends over 10 amino acids. This CDR3 is CTSIRYEQYF. The CDR3 DNA sequence: TGCACCAGCATTAGGTACGAGCAGTACTTC.

This rearrangement joins TRBV5-5 to TRBJ2-3; possible D gene TRBD1, 6 bases. Germline assignment: CDR1 SGHKS and CDR2 YYEKEE (reference sequence). CDR3 length: 13 residues. Trimming pared 3 bases from V and 3 bases from J, leaving 8 bases between. CDR3 nucleotides: TGTGCCAGCAGCTGGACAGAGACAGATACGCAGTATTTT. Translation: CASSWTETDTQYF. Complete variable domain (other parts from reference TRBV5-5 and TRBJ2-3): DAGVTQSPTHLIKTRGQQVTLRCSPISGHKSVSWYQQVLGQGPQFIFQYYEKEERGRGNFPDRFSARQFPNYSSELNVNALLLGDSALYLCASSWTETDTQYFGPGTRLTVL.

V usage is TRBV15 and J usage is TRBJ1-4; the D is unclear. The CDR3 loop spans 13 amino acids. V was pared by 8 bases and J by 3 bases, with 10 bases between. In germline, CDR1 is LNHNV, CDR2 YYDKDF (reference sequence). DNA of the CDR3: TGTGCCACCGGGGTCAGCCCTAATGAAAAACTGTTTTTT. This encodes CATGVSPNEKLFF.

This clone came up once. V usage is TRBV28 and J usage is TRBJ2-1, with 10 bases that match TRBD2. The CDR3 loop spans 14 amino acids. Germline-derived CDR1 and CDR2 are MDHEN and SYDVKM. The ends lost 6 bases at V and 5 bases at J; junction bases unmatched: 4. The CDR3 DNA is TGTGCCAGCAGGGAGCGGGGGGGTAACAATGAGCAGTTCTTC. This sequence encodes CASRERGGNNEQFF.

J is TRBJ1-3 and V is TRBV28; possible D gene TRBD1, 5 bases. There are 16 residues in the CDR3. V lost 4 bases and J 0 bases, leaving 13 bases between the germline ends. Germline V CDR1 and CDR2: MDHEN, SYDVKM. The CDR3 DNA reads TGTGCCAGCAGTTCCTCCGGGACTGACTCTGGAAACACCATATATTTT. This codes for CASSSSGTDSGNTIYF.

V and J are TRBV6-6 and TRBJ1-5; D possibly corresponds to TRBD1 (6 bases). The germline V and J ends were trimmed by 6 bases and 4 bases, with 16 bases remaining between them. The germline V gene encodes CDR1 MNHNY and CDR2 SVGAGI (reference sequence). This CDR3 is built from 15 residues. The chain's CDR3 is CASSPDRNTNQPQHF. As DNA, the CDR3 is TGTGCCAGCAGCCCGGACAGAAACACTAATCAGCCCCAGCATTTT.

V gene TRBV5-8 combines with J gene TRBJ2-5; 7 bases are a match to TRBD1. CDR1 is SGHTS, CDR2 YDEGEE, per germline. This CDR3 comprises 15 residues. V lost 6 bases to trimming and J lost 5 bases; unmatched junction nucleotides: 13. As DNA, the CDR3 is TGTGCCAGCACTAGACTGGACAGGTCGGGGGAGACCCAGTACTTC. Encoded protein: CASTRLDRSGETQYF.

This rearrangement joins TRBV9 to TRBJ2-1; 9 bases line up with TRBD2. Germline values: CDR1 SGDLS, CDR2 YYNGEE. The CDR3 length is 15 residues. V gave up 0 bases and J gave up 9 bases; unmatched junction bases: 7. CDR3 loop: CASSVDPSGVSEQFF. The CDR3 DNA reads TGTGCCAGCAGCGTAGATCCTAGCGGGGTAAGTGAGCAGTTCTTC.

The chain carries TRBV7-2 and TRBJ2-2, with D unresolved. CDR3 length: 14 residues. The germline gives CDR1 SGHTA, CDR2 FQGNSA. Trimming took 3 bases from V and 3 from J, leaving 8 bases between them. The CDR3 DNA sequence: TGTGCCAGCAGCTTTCCCCGGGACACCGGGGAGCTGTTTTTT. As protein: CASSFPRDTGELFF.

V is TRBV5-1 and J is TRBJ2-2, with D possibly TRBD2 on 5 matching bases. In germline, CDR1 is SGHRS, CDR2 YFSETQ. The CDR3 covers 16 residues. The germline V and J ends were trimmed by 0 bases and 1 base, with 10 bases remaining between them. The CDR3 DNA reads TGCGCCAGCAGCTTGGCCGCGGGTGGGAACACCGGGGAGCTGTTTTTT. Protein sequence: CASSLAAGGNTGELFF.